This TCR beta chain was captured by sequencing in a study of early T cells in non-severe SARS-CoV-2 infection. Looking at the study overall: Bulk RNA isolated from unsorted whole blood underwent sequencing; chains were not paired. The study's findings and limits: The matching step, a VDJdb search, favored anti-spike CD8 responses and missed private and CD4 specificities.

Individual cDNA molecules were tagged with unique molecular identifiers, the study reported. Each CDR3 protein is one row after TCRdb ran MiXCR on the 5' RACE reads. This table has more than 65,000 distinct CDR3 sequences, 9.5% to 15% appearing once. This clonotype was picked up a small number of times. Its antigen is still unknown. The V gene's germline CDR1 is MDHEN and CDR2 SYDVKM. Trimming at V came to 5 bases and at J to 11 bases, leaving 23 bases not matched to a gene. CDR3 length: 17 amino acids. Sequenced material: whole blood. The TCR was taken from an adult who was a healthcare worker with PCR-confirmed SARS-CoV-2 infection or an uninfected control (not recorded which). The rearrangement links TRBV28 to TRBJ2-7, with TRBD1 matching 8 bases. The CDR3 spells CASSPPLPGDRPKVEYF. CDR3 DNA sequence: TGTGCCAGCAGTCCCCCGCTCCCGGGGGACAGGCCGAAGGTGGAGTACTTC.